This T cell receptor beta chain was captured by sequencing in a study of blood T cell repertoires in COVID-19. Overall study: Samples of COVID-19 (acute and convalescent) were obtained from the United States, Italy and Spain. PBMCs, B-cell-depleted T cells, or T cells provided the cDNA or gDNA that made up the material.

V lost 5 bases to trimming and J lost 0 bases; unmatched junction nucleotides: 15. The CDR3 covers 19 residues. Germline assignment: CDR1 MNHEY and CDR2 SVGEGT. How the authors handled the data: Amplification with reference gene primers provided the estimates of nucleated cell counts. Clones were sequenced by immunoSEQ multiplex PCR, and TCRdb holds only the in-frame ones, with some missing. That table supplies the V and J calls and clone size; D and trimming were determined from the DNA. The table includes around 310,000 clones, around 89% detected once. This rearrangement joins TRBV6-2 or TRBV6-3 to TRBJ2-2; TRBD1 matches 7 bases. This sequence was found in a woman aged 55-75 years with acute or convalescent COVID-19. Sequenced: peripheral blood. Written as DNA, the CDR3 is TGTGCCAGCAGTCCGTGGACAGGTCCCTCCCTCGCGAACACCGGGGAGCTGTTTTTT. Translation gives CASSPWTGPSLANTGELFF.